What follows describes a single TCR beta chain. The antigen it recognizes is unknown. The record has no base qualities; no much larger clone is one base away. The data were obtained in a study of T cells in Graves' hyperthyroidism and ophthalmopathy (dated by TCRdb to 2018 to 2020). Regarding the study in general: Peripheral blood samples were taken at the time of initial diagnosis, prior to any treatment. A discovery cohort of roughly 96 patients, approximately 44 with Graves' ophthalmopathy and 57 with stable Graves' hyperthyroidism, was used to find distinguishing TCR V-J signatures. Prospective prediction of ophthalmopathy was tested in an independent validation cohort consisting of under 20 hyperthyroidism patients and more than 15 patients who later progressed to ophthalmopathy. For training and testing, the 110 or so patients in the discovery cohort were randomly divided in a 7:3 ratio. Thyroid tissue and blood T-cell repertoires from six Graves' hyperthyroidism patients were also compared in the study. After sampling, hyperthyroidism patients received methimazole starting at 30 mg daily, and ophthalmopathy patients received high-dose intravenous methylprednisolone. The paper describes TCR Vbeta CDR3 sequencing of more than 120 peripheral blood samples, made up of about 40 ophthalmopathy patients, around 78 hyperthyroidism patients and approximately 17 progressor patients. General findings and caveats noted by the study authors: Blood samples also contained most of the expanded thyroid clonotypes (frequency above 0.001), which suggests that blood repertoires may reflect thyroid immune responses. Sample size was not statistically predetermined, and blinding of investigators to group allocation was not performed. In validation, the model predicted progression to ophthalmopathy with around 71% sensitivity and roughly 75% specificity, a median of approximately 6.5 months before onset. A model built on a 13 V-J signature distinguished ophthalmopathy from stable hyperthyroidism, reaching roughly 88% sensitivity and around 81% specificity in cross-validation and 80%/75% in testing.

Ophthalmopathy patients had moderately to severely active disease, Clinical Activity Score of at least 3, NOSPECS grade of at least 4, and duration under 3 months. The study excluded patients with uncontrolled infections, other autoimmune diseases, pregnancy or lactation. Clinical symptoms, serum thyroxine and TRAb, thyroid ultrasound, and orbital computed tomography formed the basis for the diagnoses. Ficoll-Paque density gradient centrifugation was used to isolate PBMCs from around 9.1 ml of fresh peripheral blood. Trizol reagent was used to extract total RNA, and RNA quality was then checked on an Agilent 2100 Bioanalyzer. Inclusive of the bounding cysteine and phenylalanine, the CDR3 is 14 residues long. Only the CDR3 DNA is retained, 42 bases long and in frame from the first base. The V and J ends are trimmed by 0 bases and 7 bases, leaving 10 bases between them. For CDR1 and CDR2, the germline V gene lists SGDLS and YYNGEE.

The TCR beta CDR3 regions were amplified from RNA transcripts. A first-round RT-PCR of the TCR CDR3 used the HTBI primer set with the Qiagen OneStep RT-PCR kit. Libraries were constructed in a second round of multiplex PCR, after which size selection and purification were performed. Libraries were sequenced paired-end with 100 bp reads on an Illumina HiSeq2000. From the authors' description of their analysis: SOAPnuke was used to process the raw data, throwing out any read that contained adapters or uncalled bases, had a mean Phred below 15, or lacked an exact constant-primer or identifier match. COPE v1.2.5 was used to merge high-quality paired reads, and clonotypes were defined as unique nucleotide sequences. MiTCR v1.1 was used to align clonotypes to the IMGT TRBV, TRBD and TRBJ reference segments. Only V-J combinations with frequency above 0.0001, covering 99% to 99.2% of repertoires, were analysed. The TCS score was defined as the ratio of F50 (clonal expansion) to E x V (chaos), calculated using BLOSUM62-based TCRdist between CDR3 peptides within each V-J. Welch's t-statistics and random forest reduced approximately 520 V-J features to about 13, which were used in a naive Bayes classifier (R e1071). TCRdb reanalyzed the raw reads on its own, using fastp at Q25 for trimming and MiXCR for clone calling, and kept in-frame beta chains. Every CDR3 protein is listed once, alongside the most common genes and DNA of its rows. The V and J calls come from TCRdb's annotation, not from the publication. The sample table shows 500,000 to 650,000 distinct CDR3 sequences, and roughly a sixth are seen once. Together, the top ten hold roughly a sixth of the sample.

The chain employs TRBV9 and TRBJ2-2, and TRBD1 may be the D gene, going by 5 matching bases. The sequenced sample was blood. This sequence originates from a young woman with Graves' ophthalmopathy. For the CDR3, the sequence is CASSVERGVGELFF. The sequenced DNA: TGTGCCAGCAGCGTAGAAAGGGGCGTCGGGGAGCTGTTTTTT.